This TCR beta chain was identified during a study of identical twins listed by TCRdb under 2016. The study in broad terms: The study deep-sequenced TCR alpha and beta repertoires from monozygotic twins, unrelated adults of various ages and cord blood to test whether fetal clonotypes persist. To rule out contamination, replicate twin experiments were performed at different times with different library preparation protocols. The study at large found these results: Invariant T cells such as MAIT and iNKT could partly confound zero-insertion analyses, though diverse VJ usage argued against this for most clonotypes. Compared with coincidental sharing between unrelated individuals, an excess of low generation-probability sequences was observed among out-of-frame TCR alpha sequences shared between twins. Out-of-frame TCR alpha sharing in monozygotic twins was systematically underestimated by recombination models, whereas sharing between unrelated individuals was in agreement with the recombination models. In beta out-of-frame sequences, excess twin sharing was weaker, because having fewer shared sequences lowered the signal-to-noise ratio. Because the same donors could not be followed over many years, the conclusions depended on cross-sectional statistical analysis. Fewer insertions were carried by abundant cord blood beta clonotypes, a similar but weaker trend appeared in young adult naive repertoires, and no such trend appeared in memory repertoires.

Its CDR3 holds 15 amino acids, cysteine through phenylalanine. Only the CDR3 part of the read is kept: 45 bases, read in frame from the first base. As for this clonotype: The specificity of this receptor is unknown. No base qualities exist here, and no much larger clone lies one base off it.

The library was made by 5' RACE. Sequencer: Illumina HiSeq 2000. Template switching introduced a universal primer binding site; the final cDNA contained a unique molecular identifier, enabling accurate counting of TCR cDNA molecules. First-strand cDNA for TCR alpha and beta chains was synthesized from specific primers in the conserved constant-segment region. To control for contamination, each cDNA library was double barcoded with a SMART-Mk sample barcode plus Illumina barcodes. TruSeq adapter sequences along with Illumina sample barcodes were introduced in two successive PCR steps. The TCR alpha and beta cDNA libraries were sequenced on the Illumina HiSeq platform using custom primers. Regarding the original processing steps: Unique molecular identifiers were extracted from raw reads with MiGEC, and CDR3 positions were determined with MiXCR. Recombination models were inferred per individual with the repgenHMM and IGoR tools using an EM algorithm. The tcR package in R was used for shared clonotype analysis, with sharing normalized by the product of cloneset sizes. To study raw recombination without the effects of thymic and clonal selection, out-of-frame nonproductive sequences were analyzed. TCRdb handled the public reads itself, with Q25 trimming in fastp and clone calling in MiXCR, and kept productive beta chains. Entries are consolidated by CDR3 protein sequence, retaining the most common genes and DNA. The V and J calls reflect TCRdb's pipeline rather than the authors' work. This sample is represented by about 520,000 distinct CDR3 sequences; approximately 22% of them were singletons. Of the sample, 0.75% to 0.95% falls within the top ten clones.

Every donor was a healthy Caucasian. Three pairs of female monozygotic twins, all aged about 18 to 30 years, made up the twin cohort. CD4+ and CD8+ T cell populations were isolated with positive isolation kits from Invitrogen. These data also featured in a second study, about T cells expressing NK-cell markers. As that second paper reports: Seven to nine donors provided sorted CD3+CD56+NKG2C+, CD3+CD56+NKG2C- and CD3+CD56-NKG2C+ T-cell subsets, whose TCR beta-chain repertoires were profiled. Among the eight sequenced donors, only one was HCMV-seronegative, while the other seven were HCMV-seropositive. In several experiments an anti-gammadeltaTCR antibody was added to restrict sorting to alphabetaTCR-expressing T cells. In more than 5 donors, the dominant CD3+CD56+NKG2C+ clonotypes ranked among the top 10 CD8+ clonotypes, making up about 1.0-7.0% of CD8+ T cells. Those dominant clonotypes were again the most abundant among CD3+CD56-NKG2C+ cells in a few donors, at about 28.3-65%. It remained unclear whether the expanded NKG2C-expressing T cell clones were specific for HCMV antigens. All eight donors whose samples were sequenced were randomly selected healthy volunteers, three of them men and five women. HCMV-specific IgG was detected in serum with a commercial ELISA kit to determine HCMV serostatus. MIGEC was used to demultiplex reads and group the reads by UMI, and MiTCR was used to assemble and quantify clonotypes. To exclude erroneous sequences, any TCR cDNA sequence not supported by at least two reads was discarded. Downstream repertoire analysis used the tcR package, and clonotypes were matched across fractions by CDR3 nucleotide sequence plus V segment. VDJmatch was used to annotate antigen specificity against VDJdb, with one amino acid substitution allowed in CDR3.

This TCR came from a woman under 30 in good health. This sequence uses TRBV21-1 and TRBJ2-7; TRBD1 is the table's D call, not checked against the DNA. TRBV21-1 represents a pseudogene. Source material: CD4+ T cells sorted from blood. This receptor has the CDR3 CASSKHPRGAYEQYF. The nucleotide sequence reads TGTGCCAGCAGCAAGCACCCCAGGGGGGCATACGAGCAGTACTTC.